This T cell receptor beta chain comes out of a study of T cells in localized non-small cell lung cancer. Study results and caveats: Median detection of top 100 tumor clones in adjacent lung was 57 clones. Heterogeneity remains possible, as sequencing covered one tumor region only.

With regard to this clone: Antigen unknown.

Repertoires were generated with immunoSEQ multiplex PCR, while TCRdb's copy carries only in-frame clones and drops some. The sample holds about 82,000 clones, about 78% seen once. Sequencing was performed on PBMCs, taken before any cancer treatment. This clonotype was obtained from a man aged 40-75 years with stage II squamous cell lung carcinoma.

CDR3 loop: CASSPRRGEQYF. The CDR3 nucleotides are TGTGCCAGCAGCCCAAGGAGGGGCGAGCAGTACTTC. The V call is TRBV7-9, the J call TRBJ2-7; maybe TRBD2 (6 bases). The germline V gene has CDR1 SEHNR and CDR2 FQNEAQ (reference sequence). The CDR3 has 12 residues. Trimming took off 5 bases at V and 6 bases at J, with 11 bases between the two ends. The full variable domain, rest sourced from reference TRBV7-9 and TRBJ2-7, is DTGVSQNPRHKITKRGQNVTFRCDPISEHNRLYWYRQTLGQGPEFLTYFQNEAQLEKSRLLSDRFSAERPKGSFSTLEIQRTEQGDSAMYLCASSPRRGEQYFGPGTRLTVT.